This T cell receptor beta chain is from a study of immune heterogeneity within non-small cell lung tumors. Bulk tumor genomic DNA, about 570 ng per sample, was the template. Surgery yielded several widely spaced biopsies per primary tumor. Undergoing curative surgery were patients whose non-small cell lung cancer was untreated and newly diagnosed. The TCR beta CDR3 region was amplified by multiplex PCR employing 32 V and 13 J primers. From the multiplex PCR reads, TCRdb called clonotypes with MiXCR, one entry per CDR3 protein. The data contain 20,000 to 25,000 distinct CDR3 sequences, less than 35% of them singletons. This clonotype was recorded only once. No antigen is known for it. Study-level results: The study found that local T-cell clonality correlated moderately but significantly with local tumor mutational burden (R approximately 0.37).

The TCR comes from a man aged 35 to 55 with non-small cell lung cancer. Sequencing was performed on lung tumor tissue.

The CDR3 reads CASTFGSLGSNVLTF. The CDR3 DNA reads as TGTGCCAGCACCTTCGGAAGTCTGGGGTCCAACGTCCTGACTTTC. V usage is TRBV2 and J usage is TRBJ2-6; D not resolved. Germline lookup yields CDR1 SNHLY and CDR2 FYNNEI. The CDR3 length is 15 residues. Deletions cut 7 bases from V and 8 bases from J, with 18 bases between.